This T cell receptor beta chain emerged from a study of radiation and T cells in renal cell carcinoma. The CDR3 consists of 15 residues. Germline V gene sequence: CDR1 SGHNT, CDR2 YENEEA. V dropped 5 bases and J dropped 4; count of bases not matched to a gene: 9. This clone has just a few counts. What it binds is not known. The method was immunoSEQ multiplex PCR; TCRdb's version includes in-frame clones alone and lacks a portion of them. Among 20,000 or so clones, 50% to 70% were seen once, and the ten largest hold about 12%. Treatment here: 15 Gy SBRT to primary tumor, nephrectomy 4 weeks later. This renal cell carcinoma was of the clear cell type. Study-wide results and limits: Dominant CDR3 motifs occupied more repertoire in irradiated than control tumors. Baseline intratumoral clonotype presence is unknown without pretreatment biopsies.

This material consisted of tumor tissue, taken from a patient whose treatment included radiotherapy and nephrectomy. V and J are TRBV11-3 and TRBJ2-7; 9 bases align to TRBD1. The sequence was obtained from a man over 45 with renal cell carcinoma. The CDR3 spells CASSPETGTGYEQYF. The CDR3 DNA sequence: TGTGCCAGCAGCCCTGAGACCGGGACAGGGTACGAGCAGTACTTC.